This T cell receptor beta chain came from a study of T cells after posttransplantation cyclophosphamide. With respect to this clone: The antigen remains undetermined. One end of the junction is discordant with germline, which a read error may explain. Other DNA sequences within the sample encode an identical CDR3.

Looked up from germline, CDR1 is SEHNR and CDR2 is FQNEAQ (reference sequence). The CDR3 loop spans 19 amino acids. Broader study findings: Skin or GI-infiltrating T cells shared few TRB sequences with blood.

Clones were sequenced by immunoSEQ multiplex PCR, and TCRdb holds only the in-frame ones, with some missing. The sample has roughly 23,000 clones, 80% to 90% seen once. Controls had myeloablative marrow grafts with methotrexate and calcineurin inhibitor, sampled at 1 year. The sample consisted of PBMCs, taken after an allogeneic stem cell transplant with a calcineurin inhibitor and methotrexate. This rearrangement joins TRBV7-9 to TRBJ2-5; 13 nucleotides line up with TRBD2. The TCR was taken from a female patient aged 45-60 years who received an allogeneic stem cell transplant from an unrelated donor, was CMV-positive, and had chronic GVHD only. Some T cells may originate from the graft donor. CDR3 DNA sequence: TGCGCCAGCAGCCCCCGGACTAGCGGGAGCGTCACCCGGAAAGAGACCCAGTACTTC. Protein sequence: CASSPRTSGSVTRKETQYF.